The 26 T cell receptor beta chains reported below all come from one sample, sequenced in a study of patients and donors after allogeneic stem cell transplantation. TCRdb re-called the RT-PCR reads through MiXCR, storing one row per CDR3 protein. The table shows about 24,000 distinct CDR3 sequences, with about 42% occurring only once. Sequenced input: blood, either unsorted or a sorted T cell fraction (not recorded which). These TCRs come from a human donor who was either an allogeneic HSCT recipient or a stem cell or donor lymphocyte infusion donor (not recorded which). It is not recorded whose cells these are; they may come from a transplant donor.

The chain combines TRBV7-9 with TRBJ1-5; D is ambiguous. CDR3 length: 14 amino acids. Germline V gene data show CDR1 as SEHNR and CDR2 as FQNEAQ (reference sequence). Trimming stripped 1 base from V and 4 bases from J, with 8 bases between. The CDR3 bases are TGTGCCAGCAGCTTAGGTACAGAAAATCAGCCCCAGCATTTT. This gives the protein CASSLGTENQPQHF.

This CDR3 reads CASSSRTGGRTEAFF. DNA for the CDR3: TGTGCCAGCAGCTCAAGGACAGGAGGTCGAACTGAAGCTTTCTTT. The J gene is TRBJ1-1, the V gene TRBV11-2, with 7 bases lining up with TRBD1. CDR1 SGHAT and CDR2 FQNNGV come from the germline V gene. Trimming removed 4 bases from V and 5 bases from J; junction bases left unmatched: 10. The CDR3 has 15 residues.

This clonotype was detected only a few times. V is TRBV29-1 and J is TRBJ1-2; TRBD1 matches 8 bases. V shed 5 bases, J shed 0 bases, and the junction held 2 bases outside the gene matches. CDR3 length: 13 residues. In germline, CDR1 is SQVTM, CDR2 ANQGSEA. The CDR3 DNA reads as TGCAGCGTTTGGGGACAGGCTAACTATGGCTACACCTTC. Its protein product is CSVWGQANYGYTF.

V is TRBV5-1 and J is TRBJ2-2; 11 bases line up with TRBD2. The CDR3 sequence is 15 residues long. V trimming: 4 bases; J trimming: 9 bases; junction bases outside the gene matches: 8. Per germline, CDR1 SGHRS and CDR2 YFSETQ. The CDR3 DNA is TGCGCCAGCAGCCTAACTAGCGGGAGTACGAGGGAGCTGTTTTTT. It translates to CASSLTSGSTRELFF.

V is TRBV18 and J is TRBJ1-4, with 8 bases fitting TRBD1. There are 16 residues in the CDR3. V lost 3 bases and J lost 5; bases outside the gene matches: 8. The V gene's germline CDR1 is KGHSH and CDR2 LQKENI. CDR3 coding DNA: TGTGCCAGCTCACCCAGCCGGGACAGGAGAAATGAAAAACTGTTTTTT. It translates to CASSPSRDRRNEKLFF.

V usage is TRBV6-5 and J usage is TRBJ1-5; tentative D call: TRBD1 (6 bases). The CDR3 sequence is 17 residues long. Trimming removed 6 bases at V and 2 bases at J, with 20 bases between. Germline V gene sequence: CDR1 MNHEY, CDR2 SVGAGI. CDR3 bases: TGTGCCAGCAGCCGGGGGGGGGCCAGTCAGGGCAATCAGCCCCAGCATTTT. Translating it yields CASSRGGASQGNQPQHF.

The rearrangement links TRBV20-1 to TRBJ2-7; 9 positions agree with TRBD2. The trim removed 0 bases at V and 0 bases at J, leaving 3 bases unmatched. The CDR3 is 15 amino acids. Per the germline V gene, CDR1 is DFQATT and CDR2 is SNEGSKA (reference sequence). Written as DNA, the CDR3 is TGCAGTGCTAGAGAACTAGCGGGCCTCTCCTACGAGCAGTACTTC. The encoded protein is CSARELAGLSYEQYF.

This rearrangement joins TRBV29-1 to TRBJ1-4; D is ambiguous. Trimming stripped 2 bases from V and 5 bases from J, with 12 bases between. This CDR3 is built from 14 residues. Per germline, CDR1 SQVTM and CDR2 ANQGSEA. The CDR3 loop is CSVEMCRINEKLFF. For the CDR3, the DNA is TGCAGCGTTGAAATGTGTCGGATCAATGAAAAACTGTTTTTT.

The chain carries TRBV6-5 and TRBJ1-2; D is perhaps TRBD1 (5 bases). The length of the CDR3 is 18 residues. Trimming stripped 2 bases from V and 4 bases from J, with 23 bases between. Germline CDR1 and CDR2: MNHEY and SVGAGI. The CDR3 DNA follows: TGTGCCAGCAGTTACCGACGACGTCGAGGGGCTTTTCCCTATGGCTACACCTTC. Amino acid sequence: CASSYRRRRGAFPYGYTF.

The chain is built from TRBV15 and TRBJ1-2; D uncertain. The germline V gene has CDR1 LNHNV and CDR2 YYDKDF (reference sequence). CDR3 length equals 17 residues. Trimming removed 0 bases at V and 7 bases at J, with 21 bases between. CDR3: CATSRERQPIIPGGYTF. The CDR3 region has the DNA TGTGCCACCAGCAGAGAGCGGCAGCCGATAATACCGGGTGGCTACACCTTC. Full variable domain (outside the CDR3, taken from reference TRBV15 and TRBJ1-2): DAMVIQNPRYQVTQFGKPVTLSCSQTLNHNVMYWYQQKSSQAPKLLFHYYDKDFNNEADTPDNFQSRRPNTSFCFLDIRSPGLGDTAMYLCATSRERQPIIPGGYTFGSGTRLTVV.

Here the CDR3 reads CASSGRGRGSYEQYF. The DNA for the CDR3 is TGTGCCAGCAGTGGGAGGGGGCGCGGGTCCTACGAGCAGTACTTC. The chain has TRBV2 and TRBJ2-7; D is possibly TRBD1 (7 bases). Germline assignment: CDR1 SNHLY and CDR2 FYNNEI. The ends were cut back, 4 bases at V and 1 base at J, with 14 bases in the middle. The CDR3 loop spans 15 amino acids.

The chain couples TRBV20-1 to TRBJ2-7; D is perhaps TRBD1 (5 bases). Germline V CDR1 and CDR2: DFQATT, SNEGSKA (reference sequence). With 5 bases removed from V and 3 bases from J, the gap between germline ends came to 11 bases. This CDR3 contains 12 residues. The CDR3 DNA follows: TGCAGTGCTCCCAACACAGGCTACGAGCAGTACTTC. It specifies CSAPNTGYEQYF.

This clonotype was seen repeatedly, ten times or more. The chain carries TRBV12-3 or TRBV12-4 and TRBJ1-1; no clear D gene. The CDR3 consists of 12 residues. V was pared by 6 bases and J by 4 bases, with 9 bases between. In DNA, the CDR3 is TGTGCCAGCAGCCCTAGTCTCACTGAAGCTTTCTTT. The encoded protein is CASSPSLTEAFF.

The chain combines TRBV4-2 with TRBJ2-1; 12 positions match TRBD2. V lost 3 bases to trimming and J lost 8 bases; unmatched junction nucleotides: 8. The CDR3 totals 16 residues. Per the germline V gene, CDR1 is LGHNA and CDR2 is YNFKEQ. CDR3 sequence reads: CASSQGTSGPMDEQFF. As DNA, the CDR3 is TGTGCCAGCAGCCAGGGGACTAGCGGGCCCATGGATGAGCAGTTCTTC.

The chain has TRBV5-1 and TRBJ2-5; 7 nucleotides match TRBD2. Unmatched junction bases numbered 8, after V lost 5 bases and J lost 1 base. Germline values: CDR1 SGHRS, CDR2 YFSETQ. The CDR3 spans 15 residues. The CDR3 sequence is CASSSLSGTQETQYF. The CDR3 nucleotides read TGCGCCAGCAGTTCTCTCAGCGGGACCCAAGAGACCCAGTACTTC.

V and J are TRBV29-1 and TRBJ1-1; the match to TRBD1 covers 11 bases. Germline V gives CDR1 SQVTM, CDR2 ANQGSEA. The V gene end was trimmed by 3 bases and the J gene end by 6 bases; junction bases not matched to a gene: 3. CDR3 length equals 13 residues. CDR3 sequence: CSVEGQGVSEAFF. The DNA for the CDR3 is TGCAGCGTTGAGGGACAGGGGGTCTCTGAAGCTTTCTTT.

The chain combines TRBV5-1 with TRBJ1-5; D not certain. The CDR3 has 13 residues. Per germline, CDR1 SGHRS and CDR2 YFSETQ. V shed 0 bases and J shed 9 bases, with 10 bases lying between them. This chain's CDR3 is CASSLVGLRPQHF. As DNA, the CDR3 is TGCGCCAGCAGCTTGGTTGGGTTAAGGCCCCAGCATTTT. The variable domain in full, with the rest retrieved from reference TRBV5-1 and TRBJ1-5, is KAGVTQTPRYLIKTRGQQVTLSCSPISGHRSVSWYQQTPGQGLQFLFEYFSETQRNKGNFPGRFSGRQFSNSRSEMNVSTLELGDSALYLCASSLVGLRPQHFGDGTRLSIL.

The chain couples TRBV6-5 to TRBJ1-2; 8 bases line up with TRBD1. The CDR3 spans 14 residues. Germline V gene sequence: CDR1 MNHEY, CDR2 SVGAGI. Losses at the gene ends were 6 bases for V and 5 bases for J; bases not matched to a gene: 8. In DNA form, the CDR3 reads TGTGCCAGCAGCTTCTCAGGGGGCCGTTATGGCTACACCTTC. Its protein product is CASSFSGGRYGYTF.

This clonotype came up many times. CDR3: CASSLKGAGQPQHF. CDR3 sequence (DNA): TGTGCCAGCAGTTTAAAGGGGGCAGGTCAGCCCCAGCATTTT. The chain recombines TRBV12-3 or TRBV12-4 with TRBJ1-5; 7 bases line up with TRBD1. V gave up 2 bases and J gave up 6 bases; unmatched junction bases: 4. The CDR3 totals 14 residues.

CDR3 in DNA: TGTGCCACCAGCAGCGGGAGCGCCTACGAGCAGTACTTC. This encodes CATSSGSAYEQYF. The chain recombines TRBV15 with TRBJ2-7; D is perhaps TRBD2 (6 bases). The V gene's germline CDR1 is LNHNV and CDR2 YYDKDF (reference sequence). CDR3 size: 13 residues. Trimming removed 3 bases from V and 2 bases from J, with 8 bases in between. The full variable domain, its missing parts supplied by reference TRBV15 and TRBJ2-7, is DAMVIQNPRYQVTQFGKPVTLSCSQTLNHNVMYWYQQKSSQAPKLLFHYYDKDFNNEADTPDNFQSRRPNTSFCFLDIRSPGLGDTAMYLCATSSGSAYEQYFGPGTRLTVT.

The J gene is TRBJ1-1, the V gene TRBV5-1; the D gene is possibly TRBD1 (6 bases). Germline assignment: CDR1 SGHRS and CDR2 YFSETQ. The CDR3 has 15 amino acids. Trimming cost V 1 base and J 5 bases, with 15 bases left between them. In DNA form, the CDR3 reads TGCGCCAGCAGCTTGCCGGGGGCGGGAAAAACTGAAGCTTTCTTT. This encodes CASSLPGAGKTEAFF. Drawing the rest from reference TRBV5-1 and TRBJ1-1, the complete variable domain is KAGVTQTPRYLIKTRGQQVTLSCSPISGHRSVSWYQQTPGQGLQFLFEYFSETQRNKGNFPGRFSGRQFSNSRSEMNVSTLELGDSALYLCASSLPGAGKTEAFFGQGTRLTVV.

There are a few counts of this clonotype. The chain uses TRBV20-1 and TRBJ1-1; 10 bases line up with TRBD1. V shed 2 bases and J 3 bases; nucleotides not matched to a gene: 6. The germline V gene has CDR1 DFQATT and CDR2 SNEGSKA (reference sequence). CDR3 length equals 15 residues. The CDR3 region is CSARSPGQGYTEAFF. The CDR3 DNA follows: TGCAGTGCTAGAAGTCCGGGACAGGGGTACACTGAAGCTTTCTTT.

The chain has TRBV20-1 and TRBJ1-5; no definite D call. The CDR3 runs 12 residues. The V end lost 3 bases, the J end lost 6 bases, and 9 bases lay between the germline ends. Looked up from germline, CDR1 is DFQATT and CDR2 is SNEGSKA (reference sequence). The CDR3 region is CSARLSGQPQHF. The DNA for the CDR3 is TGCAGTGCTAGGCTCAGTGGTCAGCCCCAGCATTTT.

The genes are TRBV29-1 and TRBJ2-1, with TRBD1 matching over 9 bases. CDR3 length: 14 residues. Germline assignment: CDR1 SQVTM and CDR2 ANQGSEA. Germline trimming cut 7 bases from V and 2 bases from J; bases unmatched to any gene: 6. CDR3 nucleotide sequence: TGCAGCGACACACAGGGGGCTGCCTACAATGAGCAGTTCTTC. Translating gives CSDTQGAAYNEQFF.

The J gene is TRBJ2-7, the V gene TRBV20-1; 8 nucleotides agree with TRBD1. Germline CDR1 DFQATT, CDR2 SNEGSKA (reference sequence). The CDR3 totals 12 residues. V gave up 5 bases and J gave up 5 bases; unmatched junction bases: 5. CDR3 coding DNA: TGCAGTGCTTCTAGGACAGGGAACGAGCAGTACTTC. Protein product: CSASRTGNEQYF.

The CDR3 DNA sequence: TGTGCCAGCAGCTTGTGGCAAGGTAGCACAGATACGCAGTATTTT. As protein: CASSLWQGSTDTQYF. This sequence joins TRBV5-5 and TRBJ2-3, with unresolved D. Germline V CDR1 and CDR2: SGHKS, YYEKEE (reference sequence). There are 15 residues in the CDR3. The ends were cut back, 1 base at V and 0 bases at J, with 9 bases in the middle.